One sample yielded the 25 T cell receptor beta chains listed below, sequenced in a study of T cell repertoires in cytomegalovirus infection. No antigens are known for them. TCRdb re-called the reads through MiXCR, storing one row per CDR3 protein. The data contain just under 500,000 distinct CDR3 sequences, 30% to 40% of them seen just once; the ten biggest clones take up roughly 17%. This specimen was cultured PBMCs, taken from culture after CMV antigen stimulation. The source is a human donor in good health (CMV status not recorded). Some clones in this sample may be carry-over from other donors' samples.

This chain links TRBV7-2 with TRBJ1-1, with D possibly TRBD1 on 6 matching bases. V was trimmed by 5 bases and J by 8 bases, leaving 18 bases between them. The CDR3 runs to 14 residues. Germline CDR1 and CDR2: SGHTA and FQGNSA. CDR3 nucleotide sequence: TGTGCCAGCAGCCTCCGGGACAAGTATACGGAAGCTTTCTTT. Amino acids: CASSLRDKYTEAFF.

The V and J genes are TRBV6-5 and TRBJ2-2, with TRBD2 as a possible D gene (5 bases). The CDR3 has 17 residues. Trimming shortened V by 3 bases and J by 0 bases, and 14 bases separated the two germline ends. CDR1 and CDR2 (germline): MNHEY, SVGAGI. This CDR3 reads CASSYDLGVPNTGELFF. The CDR3 bases are TGTGCCAGCAGTTATGATTTGGGAGTGCCGAACACCGGGGAGCTGTTTTTT.

The genes are TRBV4-3 and TRBJ2-3, with 10 nucleotides matching TRBD1. Looked up from germline, CDR1 is LGHNA and CDR2 is YSLEER. This CDR3 region has 16 residues. The ends lost 4 bases at V and 3 bases at J; junction bases unmatched: 7. Here the CDR3 reads CASSPTGGFGTDTQYF. Written as DNA, the CDR3 is TGCGCCAGCAGCCCGACAGGGGGCTTCGGGACAGATACGCAGTATTTT.

This clonotype was counted a few times. The gene calls are TRBV12-3 or TRBV12-4 and TRBJ1-2; D possibly corresponds to TRBD1 (5 bases). V was trimmed by 1 base and J by 13 bases, leaving 16 bases between them. CDR3 length: 13 amino acids. The CDR3 here is CASSLVSGDSVTF. The CDR3 DNA is TGTGCCAGCAGTTTAGTTTCGGGGGATAGCGTCACCTTC.

J is TRBJ2-1 and V is TRBV28; D is unclear. The CDR3 loop spans 14 amino acids. Trimming shortened V by 7 bases and J by 0 bases, and 10 bases separated the two germline ends. Germline CDR1 is MDHEN and CDR2 is SYDVKM. The CDR3 region is CASISPSSYNEQFF. CDR3 nucleotide sequence: TGTGCCAGCATAAGCCCGAGCTCCTACAATGAGCAGTTCTTC.

The table lists this clonotype with many counts. The rearrangement joins TRBV7-2 to TRBJ1-5, with 10 bases fitting TRBD1. The J segment lost 6 bases and the V segment lost 5 bases, leaving 4 bases of the junction unmatched. Germline assignment: CDR1 SGHTA and CDR2 FQGNSA. The CDR3 covers 14 residues. The CDR3 spells CASSLDRGPQPQHF. The CDR3, as DNA: TGTGCCAGCAGCCTAGACAGGGGGCCTCAGCCCCAGCATTTT. Complete variable domain (other parts from reference TRBV7-2 and TRBJ1-5): GAGVSQSPSNKVTEKGKDVELRCDPISGHTALYWYRQSLGQGLEFLIYFQGNSAPDKSGLPSDRFSAERTGGSVSTLTIQRTQQEDSAVYLCASSLDRGPQPQHFGDGTRLSIL.

The table lists this clonotype with a few counts. V gene TRBV7-2 combines with J gene TRBJ2-2; 13 bases are a match to TRBD2. After removal of 5 bases from V and 7 bases from J, the junction contained 10 bases not matched to a gene. Germline loops: CDR1 SGHTA, CDR2 FQGNSA. The CDR3 runs 17 residues. CDR3: CASSRGLAGLGSGELFF. CDR3 sequence (DNA): TGTGCCAGCAGCAGGGGACTAGCGGGACTCGGAAGCGGGGAGCTGTTTTTT.

The V call is TRBV6-6, the J call TRBJ2-1; tentatively, D is TRBD2 (6 bases). The CDR3 contains 12 residues. Germline V gene sequence: CDR1 MNHNY, CDR2 SVGAGI (reference sequence). Deletions cut 5 bases from V and 7 bases from J, with 9 bases between. The CDR3 loop reads CASSRDFNEQFF. DNA for the CDR3: TGTGCCAGCAGTCGGGACTTTAATGAGCAGTTCTTC.

The CDR3, as DNA: TGTGCCAGCAGTTCCCCTGCCGGTGGGGGGGACGGCCACCCGGATACGCAGTATTTT. Its translation is CASSSPAGGGDGHPDTQYF. The chain has TRBV28 and TRBJ2-3; TRBD2 agrees at 7 bases. CDR3 length: 19 residues. The ends lost 4 bases at V and 6 bases at J; junction bases unmatched: 22. Germline V gene lookup returns CDR1 MDHEN and CDR2 SYDVKM.

The chain carries TRBV3-1 and TRBJ2-7; TRBD2 matches 11 bases. V was clipped by 6 bases and J by 0 bases; unmatched bases: 4. The germline gives CDR1 LGHDT, CDR2 YNNKEL (reference sequence). The CDR3 has 15 residues. The CDR3 DNA is TGTGCCAGCAGTCTTAGCGGGGGGGACTCCTACGAGCAGTACTTC. This sequence encodes CASSLSGGDSYEQYF.

The table lists this clonotype with a few counts. The V call is TRBV2, the J call TRBJ2-5, with a tentative D call TRBD1 (6 bases). The V gene's germline CDR1 is SNHLY and CDR2 FYNNEI. This CDR3 spans 14 amino acids. The V and J ends lost 10 bases and 2 bases respectively, with 17 bases between them. CDR3 DNA sequence: TGTGCCACCCAGACGGACAGTGGTCAAGAGACCCAGTACTTC. This sequence encodes CATQTDSGQETQYF. Drawing the rest from reference TRBV2 and TRBJ2-5, the complete variable domain is EPEVTQTPSHQVTQMGQEVILRCVPISNHLYFYWYRQILGQKVEFLVSFYNNEISEKSEIFDDQFSVERPDGSNFTLKIRSTKLEDSAMYFCATQTDSGQETQYFGPGTRLLVL.

This clonotype has only a few counts. The chain has TRBV6-2 or TRBV6-3 and TRBJ2-1, with 7 bases aligning to TRBD2. The CDR3 has 16 amino acids. CDR1 is MNHEY and CDR2 is SVGEGT in the germline V gene. The V segment lost 4 bases and the J segment 6 bases; nucleotides outside the gene matches: 12. The CDR3 sequence: CASSSLAGARVNEQFF. The CDR3 DNA sequence: TGTGCCAGCAGTTCTTTGGCGGGAGCTCGAGTCAATGAGCAGTTCTTC.

This clonotype was recorded once. The chain has TRBV15 and TRBJ2-6, with 7 positions matching TRBD1. The CDR3 is 18 residues long. CDR1 and CDR2 from the germline V gene are LNHNV and YYDKDF (reference sequence). J gave up 2 bases and V 5 bases, and 12 bases lay outside the gene matches. CDR3: CATSPPAQGVTGANVLTF. The CDR3 DNA reads as TGTGCCACCAGCCCCCCCGCGCAGGGGGTGACTGGGGCCAACGTCCTGACTTTC. The full variable domain, completed using reference TRBV15 and TRBJ2-6, is DAMVIQNPRYQVTQFGKPVTLSCSQTLNHNVMYWYQQKSSQAPKLLFHYYDKDFNNEADTPDNFQSRRPNTSFCFLDIRSPGLGDTAMYLCATSPPAQGVTGANVLTFGAGSRLTVL.

This clonotype was detected only a few times. The J gene is TRBJ2-7, the V gene TRBV6-2 or TRBV6-3, with TRBD1 matching over 7 bases. The V and J ends lost 5 bases and 5 bases, in that order; junction bases with no gene match: 3. There are 12 residues in the CDR3. Per germline, CDR1 MNHEY and CDR2 SVGEGT. The CDR3 loop is CASSDRVDEQYV. The CDR3 region has the DNA TGTGCCAGCAGTGACAGGGTGGACGAGCAGTACGTC.

The chain employs TRBV19 and TRBJ1-2; 10 bases are a match to TRBD1. V lost 3 bases, J lost 7 bases, and 2 bases stayed unmatched. The CDR3 loop spans 13 amino acids. Germline-derived CDR1 and CDR2 are LNHDA and SQIVND (reference sequence). The CDR3 spells CASSIRTGGGYTF. As DNA, the CDR3 is TGTGCCAGTAGTATCCGGACAGGGGGTGGCTACACCTTC.

The chain has TRBV5-5 and TRBJ2-7, with 11 bases that match TRBD2. Germline-derived CDR1 and CDR2 are SGHKS and YYEKEE (reference sequence). There are 17 residues in the CDR3. The J segment lost 3 bases and the V segment lost 4 bases, leaving 12 bases of the junction unmatched. The CDR3 DNA reads TGTGCCAGCAGCCTTCAGACCCTAGCGGGAGGATTCTACGAGCAGTACTTC. This encodes CASSLQTLAGGFYEQYF.

This sequence joins TRBV25-1 and TRBJ2-1, with D uncertain. Germline CDR1 MGHDK, CDR2 SYGVNS. Between the trimmed V and J ends, which lost 1 base and 6 bases, there was a span of 16 bases. The CDR3 is 16 amino acids. CDR3 nucleotides: TGTGCCAGCAGTGAATTGGGGTCCCTTGTAGGCAATGAGCAGTTCTTC. It is translated as CASSELGSLVGNEQFF.

This rearrangement joins TRBV10-3 to TRBJ1-2; 7 nucleotides line up with TRBD1. Trimming at V came to 7 bases and at J to 4 bases, leaving 3 bases not matched to a gene. The CDR3 is 12 residues long. Germline V CDR1 and CDR2: ENHRY, SYGVKD. Written as DNA, the CDR3 is TGTGCCATCAAAGGGACAGTCTATGGCTACACCTTC. Its protein product is CAIKGTVYGYTF.

For the CDR3, the DNA is TGTGCCAGCAGTTTGCCGGGGATCGCCTCCGCAGAGCAGTTCTTC. This translates into CASSLPGIASAEQFF. This chain joins TRBV27 and TRBJ2-1; perhaps TRBD2 as D (5 bases). The CDR3 length is 15 residues. Trimming removed 3 bases from V and 10 bases from J, with 19 bases in between. The germline CDR1 and CDR2 sequences are MNHEY and SMNVEV (reference sequence).

V and J are TRBV28 and TRBJ1-3; no definite D call. The V gene's germline CDR1 is MDHEN and CDR2 SYDVKM. Trimming removed 6 bases at V and 0 bases at J, with 9 bases between. The CDR3 runs to 14 residues. CDR3 sequence (DNA): TGTGCCAGCAGCCCCGCCCACTCTGGAAACACCATATATTTT. Its protein product is CASSPAHSGNTIYF.

The count of this clonotype is one. The V and J genes are TRBV20-1 and TRBJ1-2, with TRBD1 identical over 7 bases. The length of the CDR3 is 13 residues. Germline CDR1 and CDR2: DFQATT and SNEGSKA (reference sequence). The J segment lost 6 bases and the V segment lost 7 bases, leaving 11 bases of the junction unmatched. CDR3 residues: CSVGGQGVNGYTF. CDR3 DNA sequence: TGCAGTGTGGGGGGGCAGGGGGTCAATGGCTACACCTTC.

This clonotype has just a few counts. The chain uses TRBV7-6 and TRBJ2-7; the D gene is possibly TRBD1 (6 bases). V was pared by 5 bases and J by 7 bases, with 12 bases between. The CDR3 contains 12 residues. The germline V gene encodes CDR1 SGHVS and CDR2 FNYEAQ. The CDR3 protein is CASSLTGCEQYV. The CDR3, as DNA: TGTGCCAGCAGCCTAACAGGGTGTGAGCAGTACGTC.

This clonotype was detected a few times. This chain links TRBV19 with TRBJ2-1; 9 bases are a match to TRBD2. The germline V gene encodes CDR1 LNHDA and CDR2 SQIVND (reference sequence). The CDR3 covers 15 residues. After removal of 8 bases from V and 2 bases from J, the junction contained 7 bases not matched to a gene. CDR3 in DNA: TGTGCCAGTGGGGTAGCGGGGGCACCCTACAATGAGCAGTTCTTC. Protein sequence: CASGVAGAPYNEQFF.

There are a few counts of this clonotype. This chain links TRBV6-5 with TRBJ1-1; no clear D. The germline gives CDR1 MNHEY, CDR2 SVGAGI. Trimming took 0 bases from V and 4 from J, leaving 9 bases between them. This CDR3 region has 14 residues. The CDR3 reads CASSYSSQGTEAFF. As DNA, the CDR3 is TGTGCCAGCAGTTACTCGAGCCAAGGCACTGAAGCTTTCTTT.

The chain employs TRBV6-1 and TRBJ1-3; D unclear. Trimming pared 6 bases from V and 1 base from J, leaving 19 bases between. Per germline, CDR1 MNHNS and CDR2 SASEGT. CDR3 size: 17 residues. CDR3 region: CASRKKPSLPSGNTIYF. In nucleotides, the CDR3 is TGTGCCAGCAGAAAGAAGCCCTCTCTTCCTTCTGGAAACACCATATATTTT.